A selection of T cell receptor beta chains follows, all from one sample in a study of CD8 T cells in ankylosing spondylitis. TCRdb called the 5' RACE reads again in MiXCR, with one record for every CDR3 protein. The sample includes around 100,000 distinct CDR3 sequences, more than 20% of them seen just once. The sample taken for sequencing was synovial fluid, either unsorted or a sorted T cell fraction (not recorded which). The receptors shown here come from a male donor with ankylosing spondylitis. Each CDR3 is given with its conserved first and last residue. Each record gives: D gene, V gene, J gene, clone size, CDR3 protein, CDR3 DNA. D genes are given only for firm matches. Expanded clones get a size class; other rows say once, few or many, or leave the size out.

>TRBD1|TRBV6-2/TRBV6-3|TRBJ1-1|.
CASRYSGGRDTEAFF
TGTGCCAGCAGGTATTCAGGGGGCCGGGACACTGAAGCTTTCTTT
>.|TRBV29-1|TRBJ1-2|few
CSVEPRTARGYTF
TGCAGCGTTGAGCCACGGACAGCCCGCGGCTACACCTTC
>.|TRBV20-1|TRBJ2-7|few
CSAPLRGYEQYF
TGCAGTGCTCCTCTTCGCGGATACGAGCAGTACTTC
>TRBD1|TRBV29-1|TRBJ1-2|.
CSVARRLGQGQDGYTF
TGCAGCGTGGCACGACGGCTCGGACAGGGTCAAGACGGCTACACCTTC
>.|TRBV2|TRBJ1-2|.
CASSEYGPNYGYTF
TGTGCCAGCAGTGAGTACGGACCGAACTATGGCTACACCTTC
>TRBD2|TRBV27|TRBJ2-2|.
CASSFQLAVNTGELFF
TGTGCCAGCAGTTTTCAACTAGCGGTTAACACCGGGGAGCTGTTTTTT
>TRBD2|TRBV20-1|TRBJ2-1|many
CSALPSGNRGNEQFF
TGCAGTGCCCTACCAAGCGGGAATAGGGGCAATGAGCAGTTCTTC
>.|TRBV14|TRBJ2-2|many
CASSQEVGQNTGELFF
TGTGCCAGCAGCCAAGAGGTGGGCCAAAACACCGGGGAGCTGTTTTTT
>.|TRBV7-2|TRBJ2-6|few
CASTLSGANVLTF
TGTGCCAGCACCCTGTCTGGGGCCAACGTCCTGACTTTC
>.|TRBV6-1|TRBJ1-2|.
CASSVEGVYGYTF
TGTGCCAGCAGTGTTGAGGGTGTCTATGGCTACACCTTC
>TRBD1|TRBV7-9|TRBJ2-1|.
CASSIGTGAFDEQFF
TGTGCCAGCAGCATTGGGACAGGGGCGTTCGATGAGCAGTTCTTC
>TRBD1|TRBV7-6|TRBJ1-1|many
CASSYSQGVNTEAFF
TGTGCCAGCAGCTACTCACAGGGGGTCAACACTGAAGCTTTCTTT
>.|TRBV27|TRBJ1-3|.
CASSLGGGWPGNTIYF
TGTGCCAGCAGTTTAGGGGGGGGCTGGCCCGGAAACACCATATATTTT
>TRBD1|TRBV12-3/TRBV12-4|TRBJ2-1|.
CASSFGGRGTGTRNEQFF
TGTGCCAGCAGTTTTGGGGGCCGTGGGACAGGGACGAGGAATGAGCAGTTCTTC
>.|TRBV14|TRBJ2-6|.
CASSPYLLSGANVLTF
TGTGCCAGCAGCCCATACCTTCTCTCTGGGGCCAACGTCCTGACTTTC
>.|TRBV5-5|TRBJ1-2|.
CASSLLGAAIVTYGYTF
TGTGCCAGCAGCTTGTTGGGGGCCGCCATCGTAACCTATGGCTACACCTTC
>TRBD1|TRBV18|TRBJ2-2|.
CASSPPSTGAHTGELFF
TGTGCCAGCTCACCCCCCTCGACAGGGGCCCACACCGGGGAGCTGTTTTTT
>.|TRBV6-1|TRBJ1-5|.
CASRPQGPSNQPQHF
TGTGCCAGCAGACCACAGGGTCCTAGCAATCAGCCCCAGCATTTT
>.|TRBV11-2|TRBJ1-5|.
CASSLFFLTGRSNQPQHF
TGTGCCAGCAGCTTGTTCTTTCTAACGGGTCGCAGCAATCAGCCCCAGCATTTT
>.|TRBV6-5|TRBJ2-2|.
CASSYKGYNTGELFF
TGTGCCAGCAGTTACAAGGGCTATAACACCGGGGAGCTGTTTTTT
>TRBD1|TRBV7-8|TRBJ2-1|.
CASSSRTGGHNEQFF
TGTGCCAGCAGCTCCCGGACAGGGGGCCACAATGAGCAGTTCTTC
>TRBD2|TRBV20-1|TRBJ2-2|.
CSARLAGVDTGELFF
TGCAGTGCTAGGCTAGCGGGAGTTGACACCGGGGAGCTGTTTTTT
>TRBD1|TRBV7-9|TRBJ1-1|.
CASSGQGYTEAFF
TGTGCCAGCAGCGGACAGGGATACACTGAAGCTTTCTTT